Listed below are T cell receptor beta chains from one sample, sequenced in a study of blood T cell repertoires in COVID-19. The table came from immunoSEQ multiplex PCR; TCRdb's copy has only in-frame clones and leaves some out. The table includes under 200,000 clones, around 80% detected once. Sequencing input: peripheral blood. Receptors originate from a woman of 80 years or more with active or convalescent COVID-19. Each CDR3 is given with its conserved first and last residue. Fields, in order: J gene, D gene, clone size, V gene, CDR3 DNA, CDR3 protein. A D gene is named only where the DNA matches it firmly. Clone size is stated in some rows and not others, as once, few, many or a class when expanded.

J: TRBJ2-5
D: TRBD1
size: many
V: TRBV7-9
DNA: TGTGCCAGCAGCTTTGTTGGACAGGGCGGGACCCAGTACTTC
CDR3: CASSFVGQGGTQYF

J: TRBJ2-7
D: TRBD1
size: .
V: TRBV27
DNA: TGTGCCAGCAGCTTTGGGGACAGCTACTACGAGCAGTACTTC
CDR3: CASSFGDSYYEQYF

J: TRBJ2-7
D: .
size: .
V: TRBV7-2
DNA: TGTGCCAGCAGCTTGGGGGCAGGCCCCTACGAGCAGTACTTC
CDR3: CASSLGAGPYEQYF

J: TRBJ2-7
D: TRBD1
size: once
V: TRBV5-1
DNA: TGCGCCAGCAGCGAGGGACAGGGGCTTGGGGAGCAGTACTTC
CDR3: CASSEGQGLGEQYF

J: TRBJ2-5
D: .
size: .
V: TRBV25-1
DNA: TGTGCCAGCAGGTGGCAGGGGTTAGAGACCCAGTACTTC
CDR3: CASRWQGLETQYF

J: TRBJ2-1
D: TRBD2
size: .
V: TRBV30
DNA: TGTGCCTGGAGGCGGGGGGTAAACAATGAGCAGTTCTTC
CDR3: CAWRRGVNNEQFF

J: TRBJ2-7
D: TRBD2
size: .
V: TRBV7-6
DNA: TGTGCCAGCAGCTTAACTAGCGGGGGTCCCTCCTACGAGCAGTACTTC
CDR3: CASSLTSGGPSYEQYF

J: TRBJ1-1
D: .
size: .
V: TRBV7-2
DNA: TGTGCCAGCAGCTCAGTACAGGGTATAATCACTGAAGCTTTCTTT
CDR3: CASSSVQGIITEAFF

J: TRBJ1-5
D: .
size: .
V: TRBV18
DNA: TGTGCCAGCTCACCGTTGGCGGTGAATGGTCAGCCCCAGCATTTT
CDR3: CASSPLAVNGQPQHF

J: TRBJ1-2
D: .
size: .
V: TRBV4-3
DNA: TGCGCCAGCAGCCAAGATAGGAACAGTCACGGCTACACCTTC
CDR3: CASSQDRNSHGYTF

J: TRBJ1-6
D: .
size: once
V: TRBV27
DNA: TGTGCCAACCCCCCCGTGAGACAAAGATACCACTTT
CDR3: CANPPVRQRYHF

J: TRBJ1-5
D: TRBD1
size: .
V: TRBV6-6
DNA: TGTGCCAGCATCCAAGGGGACAGAGTCAATCAGCCCCAGCATTTT
CDR3: CASIQGDRVNQPQHF

J: TRBJ1-3
D: .
size: .
V: TRBV7-9
DNA: TGTGCCAGCAGCTTAGAGGGAGGGGTTTACTTTGGAAACACCATATATTTT
CDR3: CASSLEGGVYFGNTIYF

J: TRBJ1-3
D: .
size: .
V: TRBV5-8
DNA: TGTGCCAGCAGCTCTCAAAGGGGGAGCCAGGGCTATGGAAACACCATATATTTT
CDR3: CASSSQRGSQGYGNTIYF

J: TRBJ1-6
D: TRBD1
size: .
V: TRBV19
DNA: TGTGCCAGTAGTATAAATGACAGGGACAATTCACCCCTCCACTTT
CDR3: CASSINDRDNSPLHF

J: TRBJ1-2
D: .
size: .
V: TRBV19
DNA: TGTGCCGCCTCAGGACAGACTATCAACTATGGCTACACCTTC
CDR3: CAASGQTINYGYTF

J: TRBJ2-2
D: .
size: .
V: TRBV4-3
DNA: TGCGCCAGCAGCCAAGATCGGGGACTCGCCGGGGAGCTGTTTTTT
CDR3: CASSQDRGLAGELFF

J: TRBJ1-6
D: .
size: .
V: TRBV27
DNA: TGTGCCAGCAGTGAAGGGGTTTGGAATTCACCCCTCCACTTT
CDR3: CASSEGVWNSPLHF

J: TRBJ1-1
D: .
size: few
V: TRBV21-1
DNA: TGTGCCAGCAGAACAGGGACGGATGAAGCTTTCTTT
CDR3: CASRTGTDEAFF

J: TRBJ2-1
D: TRBD1
size: .
V: TRBV19
DNA: TGTGCCAGTAGTATAGATCGGGCGACAGGGGACTACAATGAGCAGTTCTTC
CDR3: CASSIDRATGDYNEQFF

J: TRBJ1-2
D: .
size: few
V: TRBV2
DNA: TGTGCCAGCAGACCCCAGGGGTATGGCTACACCTTC
CDR3: CASRPQGYGYTF

J: TRBJ2-7
D: TRBD2
size: .
V: TRBV5-1
DNA: TGCGCCAGCAGCTCCCTAGCGGGGAGCTCCTACGAGCAGTACTTC
CDR3: CASSSLAGSSYEQYF

J: TRBJ2-7
D: .
size: .
V: TRBV19
DNA: TGTGCCAGTAGTATAGCTCGGGGGACCTACGAGCAGTACTTC
CDR3: CASSIARGTYEQYF

J: TRBJ1-4
D: .
size: .
V: TRBV5-6
DNA: TGTGCCAGCAGCCCGACAACCGGGAGCCTTAAGGAAAAACTGTTTTTT
CDR3: CASSPTTGSLKEKLFF

J: TRBJ1-1
D: .
size: .
V: TRBV27
DNA: TGTGCCAGCAGTTATCGAAGTCGTGTTCAGGATTTGAACACTGAAGCTTTCTTT
CDR3: CASSYRSRVQDLNTEAFF

J: TRBJ2-7
D: .
size: .
V: TRBV24-1
DNA: TGTGCCACCAGTGTCTTAGGAGGGTCACCCTACGAGCAGTACTTC
CDR3: CATSVLGGSPYEQYF

J: TRBJ1-2
D: .
size: .
V: TRBV6-2/TRBV6-3
DNA: TGTGCCAGCAGTTACTCGACTCCAGGGTCCTATGGCTACACCTTC
CDR3: CASSYSTPGSYGYTF

J: TRBJ2-5
D: TRBD1
size: .
V: TRBV5-1
DNA: TGCGCCAGCAGCGAAATCCGGGACAGCCTAACTCAAGAGACCCAGTACTTC
CDR3: CASSEIRDSLTQETQYF

J: TRBJ1-2
D: TRBD1
size: .
V: TRBV30
DNA: TGTGCCTGGAGTCCCGACAGGGGGCGTGTATCGACGAGCTACACCTTC
CDR3: CAWSPDRGRVSTSYTF

J: TRBJ2-1
D: TRBD2
size: .
V: TRBV2
DNA: TGTGCCAGCAGTGATCCGACTAGCGGGGGAACCAATGAGCAGTTCTTC
CDR3: CASSDPTSGGTNEQFF

J: TRBJ1-6
D: .
size: .
V: TRBV15
DNA: TGTGCCACCAGCAGGTTGGGGAGCTCACCCCTCCACTTT
CDR3: CATSRLGSSPLHF

J: TRBJ1-2
D: TRBD1
size: .
V: TRBV6-2/TRBV6-3
DNA: TGTGCCAGCAGCTTAGGGACAGCGTATGGCTACACCTTC
CDR3: CASSLGTAYGYTF

J: TRBJ1-2
D: TRBD1
size: once
V: TRBV10-3
DNA: TGTGCCATCAAACCGGGACAGGGTGGCTACACCTTC
CDR3: CAIKPGQGGYTF

J: TRBJ2-5
D: .
size: .
V: TRBV29-1
DNA: TGCAGCGTTGAAGGCCGTATGCGGGAGACCCAGTACTTC
CDR3: CSVEGRMRETQYF

J: TRBJ1-3
D: .
size: .
V: TRBV5-6
DNA: TGTGCCAGCAGCTTTCAGGGGGGAAACACCATATATTTT
CDR3: CASSFQGGNTIYF

J: TRBJ1-6
D: .
size: .
V: TRBV2
DNA: TGTGCCAGCAGCTCTGGGACTGACGGTTTGGATGCACCCCTCCACTTT
CDR3: CASSSGTDGLDAPLHF

J: TRBJ1-1
D: .
size: once
V: TRBV3-1/TRBV3-2
DNA: TGTGCCAGCAGCCAGGGGCACGGACAGCAGAACACTGAAGCTTTCTTT
CDR3: CASSQGHGQQNTEAFF

J: TRBJ1-5
D: .
size: .
V: TRBV10-2
DNA: TGCGCCAGCAGCGAGGGGACACCCGTACAAGGGGCCCAGCATTTT
CDR3: CASSEGTPVQGAQHF

J: TRBJ2-1
D: TRBD2
size: once
V: TRBV14
DNA: TGTGCCAGCACCGCAGGGAGGACTAGCGGGGTTTCCGAGCAGTTCTTC
CDR3: CASTAGRTSGVSEQFF

J: TRBJ2-3
D: .
size: few
V: TRBV29-1
DNA: TGCAGCGTTGTTTCCCTGTACACAGATACGCAGTATTTT
CDR3: CSVVSLYTDTQYF